This entry describes one T cell receptor (beta chain). The antigen is not known. Stated treatment: over 15 received Ad26.COV2.S at low or high dose, single or two shots; several received placebo; per-sample allocation not given. Samples analyzed were those drawn on day 63 after the first vaccine or placebo injection. The repertoire was sequenced with immunoSEQ multiplex PCR; TCRdb's copy has only in-frame clones and lacks some. The sample includes approximately 500,000 clones, 70% to 90% of them seen just once. Germline CDR1 is LNHDA and CDR2 is SQIVND (reference sequence). CDR3 length: 15 amino acids. After removal of 5 bases from V and 4 bases from J, the junction contained 10 bases not matched to a gene. This record comes from a study of Ad26.COV2.S vaccination and SARS-CoV-2 variants. Whole-study findings and limits: Vaccine recipients showed a spike-specific TCR breadth that was higher than in placebo recipients. Once vaccination had occurred, spike-specific CD8+ and CD4+ T cell responses reportedly showed substantial breadth. Vaccine recipients and placebo recipients showed similar non-spike TCR breadth.

This chain connects TRBV19 to TRBJ1-1; 7 bases map to TRBD1. This sequence originates from a person between 18 and 65 years old who received the Ad26.COV2.S COVID-19 vaccine or a placebo. This specimen consisted of peripheral blood, obtained in a trial of Ad26.COV2.S vaccine versus placebo. Here the CDR3 reads CASSAINRGGTEAFF. CDR3 sequence (DNA): TGTGCCAGTAGTGCCATTAACAGGGGAGGCACTGAAGCTTTCTTT.